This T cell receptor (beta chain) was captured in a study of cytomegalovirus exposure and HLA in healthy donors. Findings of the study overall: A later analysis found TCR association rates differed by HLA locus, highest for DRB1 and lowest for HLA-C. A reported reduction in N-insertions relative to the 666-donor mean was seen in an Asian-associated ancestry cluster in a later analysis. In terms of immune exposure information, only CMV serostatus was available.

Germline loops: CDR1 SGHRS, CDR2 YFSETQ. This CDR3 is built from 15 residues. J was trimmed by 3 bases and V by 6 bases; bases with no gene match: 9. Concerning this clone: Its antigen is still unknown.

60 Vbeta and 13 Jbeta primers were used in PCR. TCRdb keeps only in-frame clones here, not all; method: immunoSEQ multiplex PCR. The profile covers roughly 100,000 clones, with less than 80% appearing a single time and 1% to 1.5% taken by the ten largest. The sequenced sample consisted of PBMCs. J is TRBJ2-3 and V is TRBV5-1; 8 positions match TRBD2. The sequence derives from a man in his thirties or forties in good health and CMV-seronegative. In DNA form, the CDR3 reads TGCGCCAGCATATCAGGCGGGGGGCAAACAGATACGCAGTATTTT. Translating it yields CASISGGGQTDTQYF.